These 17 T cell receptor beta chains share one sample of origin, sequenced in a study of T cells in Graves' hyperthyroidism and ophthalmopathy. TCR beta CDR3 sequences were amplified from RNA transcripts. First-round RT-PCR with HTBI primers amplified the TCR CDR3 region. MiXCR was run by TCRdb on the multiplex PCR reads, yielding one entry per CDR3 protein. The table has hundreds of thousands of distinct CDR3 sequences, 13% seen once. Sequencing was performed on blood. The receptors originated from a woman aged 18-35 years with Graves' hyperthyroidism.

In regard to this clonotype: A read error is possible here, since a much larger clone lies one base away. The chain uses TRBV19 and TRBJ1-1; D perhaps matches TRBD1 (6 bases). Germline-derived CDR1 and CDR2 are LNHDA and SQIVND (reference sequence). The CDR3 runs to 14 residues. The DNA for the CDR3 is TGTACCAGTAGTAGAACCGGGACATTCGTTGAAGCTTTCTTT. Residues: CTSSRTGTFVEAFF.

In its sample, this clonotype was seen a few times. The rearrangement uses TRBV18 and TRBJ1-1; 8 bases line up with TRBD1. The trim removed 2 bases at V and 5 bases at J, leaving 7 bases unmatched. This CDR3 spans 15 amino acids. Per germline, CDR1 KGHSH and CDR2 LQKENI. The CDR3 DNA follows: TGTGCCAGCTCACCATTACAGGGGGTGCTTACTGAAGCTTTCTTT. This codes for CASSPLQGVLTEAFF.

This clonotype showed up many times. This chain uses TRBV7-9 with TRBJ2-7; D not resolved. The CDR3 runs 14 residues. Trimming took off 4 bases at V and 2 bases at J, with 12 bases between the two ends. Per the germline V gene, CDR1 is SEHNR and CDR2 is FQNEAQ (reference sequence). CDR3 amino acids: CASSSRLSPYEQYF. CDR3 DNA: TGTGCCAGCAGCTCCAGGCTAAGCCCCTACGAGCAGTACTTC.

In this sample, this clonotype turned up many times. The chain has TRBV24-1 and TRBJ2-3, with 8 bases fitting TRBD2. The V gene's germline CDR1 is KGHDR and CDR2 SFDVKD. V lost 3 bases and J lost 4; bases outside the gene matches: 5. This CDR3 contains 15 residues. The CDR3 loop is CATSDLSGSPDTQYF. The CDR3 DNA follows: TGTGCCACCAGTGATCTCAGCGGGAGTCCAGATACGCAGTATTTT.

There are a few counts of this clonotype. J is TRBJ2-5 and V is TRBV20-1; TRBD1 matches 8 bases. CDR1 is DFQATT and CDR2 is SNEGSKA in the germline V gene (reference sequence). The CDR3 length is 14 residues. The junction had 5 bases not matched to a gene; V was cut back by 3 bases and J by 2 bases. In DNA, the CDR3 is TGCAGTGCTAGCCCGGGACAGGTACAAGAGACCCAGTACTTC. Translated: CSASPGQVQETQYF.

Comments on this clonotype: Since a much larger clone is just one base distant, this may be a read error. J is TRBJ1-1 and V is TRBV27; tentative D call: TRBD1 (5 bases). Per germline, CDR1 MNHEY and CDR2 SMNVEV (reference sequence). V lost 5 bases and J lost 7, with 20 bases in between. CDR3 size: 15 residues. This CDR3 is CASSPSRGGVGEAFF. As DNA, the CDR3 is TGTGCCAGCAGTCCCTCACGGGGGGGAGTCGGTGAAGCTTTCTTT.

This clonotype was seen at least ten times. The chain employs TRBV5-1 and TRBJ2-7; TRBD1 is a possible D gene (5 bases). V was clipped by 0 bases and J by 4 bases, with 8 bases between them. The CDR3 is 13 amino acids. Germline values: CDR1 SGHRS, CDR2 YFSETQ. The CDR3, as DNA: TGCGCCAGCAGCTTGGGGACACTTTACGAGCAGTACTTC. Residues: CASSLGTLYEQYF.

Many counts were recorded for this clonotype. The genes are TRBV11-2 and TRBJ1-1; D not certain. Germline V gene sequence: CDR1 SGHAT, CDR2 FQNNGV. CDR3 length: 12 residues. V was shortened by 5 bases and J by 4 bases, with 8 bases between the two germline ends. The CDR3 spells CASSLHLTEAFF. CDR3 nucleotides: TGTGCCAGCAGCCTCCACCTCACTGAAGCTTTCTTT. Full variable domain (rest looked up from reference TRBV11-2 and TRBJ1-1): EAGVAQSPRYKIIEKRQSVAFWCNPISGHATLYWYQQILGQGPKLLIQFQNNGVVDDSQLPKDRFSAERLKGVDSTLKIQPAKLEDSAVYLCASSLHLTEAFFGQGTRLTVV.

At least ten counts were recorded for this clonotype. V gene TRBV7-9 combines with J gene TRBJ2-7; possible D gene TRBD1, 5 bases. Germline-derived CDR1 and CDR2 are SEHNR and FQNEAQ (reference sequence). CDR3 size: 14 residues. Trimming left V 5 bases short and J 0 bases short, with 11 bases between. Written as DNA, the CDR3 is TGTGCCAGCAGCCCTGTTGGGGCCTCCTACGAGCAGTACTTC. Its protein product is CASSPVGASYEQYF.

There are a few counts of this clonotype. At one end, the junction sequence differs from germline, possibly due to a read error. The V call is TRBV6-6, the J call TRBJ1-2, with a weak D call TRBD1 (6 bases). Germline lookup yields CDR1 MNHNY and CDR2 SVGAGI (reference sequence). The CDR3 covers 14 residues. For the CDR3, the DNA is TGTGCCAGCAGTGACTCGATTGGACAGAGGACCCTTACCTTC. Translating it yields CASSDSIGQRTLTF.

Concerning this clonotype itself: The junction and the germline gene differ at one end; a read error may be behind it. The CDR3 sequence is CASSYRLAGGRGTDTQYF. The CDR3, as DNA: TGTGCTAGCAGCTATCGACTAGCGGGGGGCCGGGGCACAGATACGCAGTATTTT. J is TRBJ2-3 and V is TRBV7-7; TRBD2 matches 13 bases. CDR3 length equals 18 residues. Germline V gene lookup returns CDR1 SSHAT and CDR2 FNYEAQ (reference sequence).

This clonotype was seen only a few times. This sequence joins TRBV5-6 and TRBJ2-1, with TRBD2 identical over 8 bases. The length of the CDR3 is 16 residues. CDR1 is SGHDT, CDR2 YYEEEE, per germline. V was pared by 4 bases and J by 0 bases, with 6 bases of the junction left unmatched. CDR3: CASSGVAGSSYNEQFF. CDR3 nucleotide sequence: TGTGCCAGCAGCGGGGTAGCGGGGAGCTCCTACAATGAGCAGTTCTTC.

This chain uses TRBV11-3 with TRBJ2-5; D call uncertain. CDR3 length: 18 amino acids. The V gene's germline CDR1 is SGHNT and CDR2 YENEEA. V was cut by 5 bases and J by 1 base, with 23 bases left in between. Here the CDR3 DNA reads TGTGCCAGCAGCCAAGATCTGGCGGATTGGTACTCCCAAGAGACCCAGTACTTC. It codes for CASSQDLADWYSQETQYF.

The chain links TRBV18 to TRBJ2-7; D is undetermined. The CDR3 covers 13 residues. Trimming stripped 3 bases from V and 7 bases from J, with 13 bases between. Germline-derived CDR1 and CDR2 are KGHSH and LQKENI. CDR3 bases: TGTGCCAGCTCACCCGGGCCTGTCGGGGAGCAGTACTTC. Its translation: CASSPGPVGEQYF.

In its sample, this clonotype was seen many times. The chain joins TRBV28 to TRBJ2-7, with 9 bases lining up with TRBD2. This CDR3 has 15 residues. Germline V gives CDR1 MDHEN, CDR2 SYDVKM. Trimming at V came to 5 bases and at J to 1 base, leaving 6 bases not matched to a gene. In nucleotides, the CDR3 is TGTGCCAGCAGTCCCCGTCTAGCGGGGTCCTACGAGCAGTACTTC. Translated: CASSPRLAGSYEQYF.

This clonotype was found a few times. This chain joins TRBV5-1 and TRBJ1-1; possibly TRBD1 for D (6 bases). The germline V gene has CDR1 SGHRS and CDR2 YFSETQ. Trimming stripped 0 bases from V and 8 bases from J, with 20 bases between. The CDR3 is 16 residues long. CDR3 protein: CASSLGGGLTGSEAFF. In DNA, the CDR3 is TGCGCCAGCAGCTTGGGGGGGGGCCTTACAGGGTCCGAAGCTTTCTTT.

This clonotype was seen more than once but under ten times. The V and J genes are TRBV25-1 and TRBJ1-1; 7 bases line up with TRBD1. There are 13 residues in the CDR3. Germline lookup yields CDR1 MGHDK and CDR2 SYGVNS. V shed 6 bases and J 3 bases; nucleotides not matched to a gene: 4. CDR3 nucleotides: TGTGCCAGCAGGCAACAGGGGTACACTGAAGCTTTCTTT. It yields the protein CASRQQGYTEAFF.